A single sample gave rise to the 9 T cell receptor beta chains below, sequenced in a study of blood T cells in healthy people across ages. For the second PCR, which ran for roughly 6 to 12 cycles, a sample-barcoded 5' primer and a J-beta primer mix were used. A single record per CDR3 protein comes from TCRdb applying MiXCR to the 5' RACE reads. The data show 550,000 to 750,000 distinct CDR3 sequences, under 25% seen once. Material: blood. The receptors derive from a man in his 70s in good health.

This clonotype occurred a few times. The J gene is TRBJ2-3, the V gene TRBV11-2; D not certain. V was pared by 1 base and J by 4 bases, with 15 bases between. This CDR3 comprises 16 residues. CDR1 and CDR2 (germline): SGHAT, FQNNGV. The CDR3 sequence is CASSLVSPMVADTQYF. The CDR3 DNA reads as TGTGCCAGCAGCTTAGTTAGCCCCATGGTGGCAGATACGCAGTATTTT.

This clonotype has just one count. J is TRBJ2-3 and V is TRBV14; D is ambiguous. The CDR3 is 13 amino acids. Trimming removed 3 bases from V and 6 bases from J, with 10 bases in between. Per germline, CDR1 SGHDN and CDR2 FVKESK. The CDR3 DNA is TGTGCCAGCAGCCAGCCCCCGCCGGATACGCAGTATTTT. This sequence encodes CASSQPPPDTQYF. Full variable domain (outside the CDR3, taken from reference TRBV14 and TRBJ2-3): EAGVTQFPSHSVIEKGQTVTLRCDPISGHDNLYWYRRVMGKEIKFLLHFVKESKQDESGMPNNRFLAERTGGTYSTLKVQPAELEDSGVYFCASSQPPPDTQYFGPGTRLTVL.

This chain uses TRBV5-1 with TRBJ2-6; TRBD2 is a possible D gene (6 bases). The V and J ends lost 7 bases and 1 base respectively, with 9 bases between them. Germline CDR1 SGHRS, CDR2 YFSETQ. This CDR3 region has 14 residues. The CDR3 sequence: CASAGGSGANVLTF. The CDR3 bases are TGCGCCAGCGCCGGGGGATCTGGGGCCAACGTCCTGACTTTC. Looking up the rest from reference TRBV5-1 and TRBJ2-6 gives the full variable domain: KAGVTQTPRYLIKTRGQQVTLSCSPISGHRSVSWYQQTPGQGLQFLFEYFSETQRNKGNFPGRFSGRQFSNSRSEMNVSTLELGDSALYLCASAGGSGANVLTFGAGSRLTVL.

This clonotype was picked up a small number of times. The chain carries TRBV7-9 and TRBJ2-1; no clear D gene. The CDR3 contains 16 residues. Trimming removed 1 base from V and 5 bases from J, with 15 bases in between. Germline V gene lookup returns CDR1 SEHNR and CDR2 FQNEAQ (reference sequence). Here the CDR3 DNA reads TGTGCCAGCAGCTTAGTTAGACTTGTAGGTCACAATGAGCAGTTCTTC. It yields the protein CASSLVRLVGHNEQFF.

In DNA, the CDR3 is TGTGCCAGCAGAGATACGTCAAAAGACGAGCAGTACTTC. Amino acid sequence: CASRDTSKDEQYF. The chain joins TRBV28 to TRBJ2-7, with unresolved D. Germline loops: CDR1 MDHEN, CDR2 SYDVKM. V shed 6 bases and J shed 5 bases, with 14 bases lying between them. This CDR3 has 13 residues. Full variable domain (outside the CDR3, taken from reference TRBV28 and TRBJ2-7): DVKVTQSSRYLVKRTGEKVFLECVQDMDHENMFWYRQDPGLGLRLIYFSYDVKMKEKGDIPEGYSVSREKKERFSLILESASTNQTSMYLCASRDTSKDEQYFGPGTRLTVT.

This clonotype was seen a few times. The chain's CDR3 is CSGLGDTGELFF. The CDR3 coding sequence is TGCAGTGGTCTGGGGGACACCGGGGAGCTGTTTTTT. This rearrangement joins TRBV20-1 to TRBJ2-2; D could derive from TRBD1 or TRBD2 (5 bases each). The V end lost 7 bases, the J end lost 3 bases, and 9 bases lay between the germline ends. The germline CDR1 and CDR2 sequences are DFQATT and SNEGSKA (reference sequence). This CDR3 has 12 residues.

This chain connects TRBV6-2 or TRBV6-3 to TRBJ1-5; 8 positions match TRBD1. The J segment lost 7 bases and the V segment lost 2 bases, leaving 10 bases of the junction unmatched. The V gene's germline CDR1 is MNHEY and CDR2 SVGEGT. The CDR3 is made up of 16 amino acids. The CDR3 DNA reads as TGTGCCAGCAGTTACGGGACAGGTCATGCCGGGCAGCCCCAGCATTTT. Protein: CASSYGTGHAGQPQHF.

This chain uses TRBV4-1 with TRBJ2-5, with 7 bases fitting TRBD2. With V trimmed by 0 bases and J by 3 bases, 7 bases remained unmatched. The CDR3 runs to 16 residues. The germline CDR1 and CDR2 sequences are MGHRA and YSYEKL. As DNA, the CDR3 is TGCGCCAGCAGCCAAGATTTGGCGGGAGCAAAAGAGACCCAGTACTTC. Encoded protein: CASSQDLAGAKETQYF.

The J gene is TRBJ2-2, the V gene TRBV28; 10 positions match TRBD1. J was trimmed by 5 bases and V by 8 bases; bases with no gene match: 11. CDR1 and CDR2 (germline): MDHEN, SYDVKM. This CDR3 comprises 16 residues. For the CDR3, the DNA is TGTGCCAGCCGGCTACCCGGGACAGGGGTAACCGGGGAGCTGTTTTTT. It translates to CASRLPGTGVTGELFF.